This T cell receptor beta chain is drawn from a study of cytomegalovirus exposure and HLA in healthy donors (dated by TCRdb to about 2017). Background for the entire study: An earlier analysis of 587 of the donors reported 276 Gb of sequence data and approximately 120 million unique TCR beta sequences obtained from roughly 180 million T cells. Around 300 gigabases of sequencing data and tens of millions of unique TCR sequences were included in an early release covering over 600 HLA-typed donors. Of the 300 to 500 genotyped donors, roughly 76% were placed in the genetic ancestry cluster associated with self-reported Caucasian donors. The aim of the study was to test whether cataloging public T cell receptors could identify signatures of past pathogen exposure. Using immunosequencing, the study profiled T cell repertoires from about 610 subjects and related those repertoires to cytomegalovirus serostatus. Along with the 666-subject first cohort, a separate validation cohort of over a hundred different subjects was used. To predict cytomegalovirus infection status, the study combined high-throughput TCR immunosequencing, statistical association of individual TCRs with disease status, and machine learning. To study patterns of TCR occurrence, a later analysis re-analyzed previously published TCR beta repertoires from around 670 donors and added high-resolution HLA genotyping. In the later analysis, no new phenotypic data were used to find candidate immune exposures; instead, reliance was placed on TCR beta sequences and their occurrence across donors. In an earlier analysis of 500 to 650 of the donors, high-throughput TCR beta sequencing was used to judge whether each TCR beta V gene segment behaved as functional or pseudogenic. Donor age, sex, ethnicity and CMV serostatus were collected together with the repertoire data. Genome-wide SNP genotypes for about 55% of the roughly 670 donors were used in a later genetic analysis, which treated that subset as a discovery cohort. All discovery cohort repertoires had been generated using a single sequencing platform. Both class I and class II loci were covered by HLA typing, at four-digit resolution. The number of donors typed differed by locus, with 629-630 for A, B, C, DRB1 and DQB1, roughly 520 for DQA1, some 570 for DPA1, and around 460 for DPB1. Roughly 5 DR-DQ haplotypes were handled as single units for association and clustering because linkage in the cohort was strong. Among 398 genotyped donors of the cohort, an average of 235,054 unique TCR beta nucleotide sequences were sequenced per donor, roughly 18% of them non-productive.

The CDR3 sequence holds 12 residues, the cysteine and phenylalanine included. The only DNA kept is the CDR3, 36 bases in frame from the first base. Via the germline V gene, CDR1 is MNHNS and CDR2 SASEGT. Deletion took 6 bases off V and 4 bases off J, with a span of 7 bases between the germline ends. For this clone: Its specific antigen is unknown. Base qualities are missing; no much larger clone stands one base away.

The method was the immunoSEQ multiplex PCR assay. The multiplex PCR relied on a mix of 60 forward primers for TCR Vbeta segments and 13 reverse primers for TCR Jbeta segments. Amplification of the CDR3 region of rearranged TCR beta genes was performed with a multiplex PCR assay on genomic DNA. Amplified TCR beta libraries were sequenced as 87-base-pair reads on the Illumina HiSeq System. The published analysis was carried out like this. A later analysis counted some 80 million unique TCR beta chains across the 550 to 800 repertoires, and about 10 million of these chains were shared by at least two donors. Raw reads were error-corrected and collapsed into unique sequences by a nearest-neighbor algorithm in which closely related sequences were merged to remove PCR and sequencing errors. To assign V, D and J gene segments, CDR3 sequences were aligned to IMGT reference sequences. For a sequence to be retained, a match of at least six nucleotides to both a V gene segment and a J gene segment was required. Rearrangements were called productive when the CDR3 lacked stop codons and stayed in frame with V and J; all others were non-productive. CDR3 was defined by IMGT convention, running from the second conserved V-encoded cysteine to the conserved J-encoded phenylalanine. The earlier analysis of approximately 590 of the donors excluded any sequence lacking an unambiguous match to a single V gene segment. An earlier analysis of around 600 of the donors classified V segments as functional when productive rearrangements were above 56.7% and as segregating when the standard deviation between donors was above 5%. A statistical classification framework was built for diagnosing cytomegalovirus status from the catalog of TCR beta chain sequences. In a later analysis, TCR nucleotide sequences were compared against IMGT/GENE-DB human TR gene sequences so that V and J genes could be assigned. In a later analysis, CDR3 sequences and most-parsimonious VDJ recombination scenarios were assigned using the TCRdist pipeline. In a later analysis, each TCR beta chain was defined by its CDR3 amino acid sequence together with its V-gene family, and reads lacking a unique V-gene family were excluded. In a later analysis, fewer than 650 highly shared, low-generation-probability nucleotide sequences were removed to address suspected cross-contamination and a sequencing artifact. In a later analysis, a clonal expansion index was calculated for each public chain from normalized within-repertoire ranks of inferred template counts. Generation probabilities in a later analysis came from a VDJ recombination model fitted to out-of-frame rearrangements, and those results were checked against IGoR. Hypergeometric tests were used in a later analysis to score TCR-TCR, TCR-HLA and TCR-CMV co-occurrence, with a repertoire-size bias correction applied to the TCR pairs. A later analysis estimated false discovery rates by permuting HLA or CMV assignments 20 times. A later analysis grouped co-occurring TCRs with DBSCAN, adding TCRdist sequence similarity when clustering within HLA-allele-positive subsets. Co-occurrence clustering excluded repertoires with fewer than 30,000 or more than 120,000 public chains, plus five with anomalous nucleotide sharing. Sourced from immuneACCESS, this table was stored by TCRdb with only in-frame sequences that have V and J called. A share of the clones is absent; for the studies checked, an unresolved V gene accounts for under half, and the remainder has no known explanation. For V, J and clone size, that table is used; D and trimming come from the DNA. Here the sample has 100,000 to 120,000 clones; over 55% occur a single time. The ten largest make up 8% to 10% of the sample.

What the research found in general, with its limitations: According to a later analysis, TCR association rates differed among HLA loci, with DRB1 alleles showing the most associated TCRs and HLA-C alleles showing the fewest. When HLA alleles, especially DR and DQ, strongly co-occurred, attributing TCR associations to individual alleles was difficult. In a later analysis, several top co-occurrence clusters were reported to appear linked to parvovirus B19, influenza, CMV and Epstein-Barr virus. This cohort had only TCR beta chains sequenced, and the lack of alpha or paired-chain data limited which features could be detected. In a later genetic analysis, fewer N-insertions in productive TCRs were reported among donors in an Asian-associated ancestry cluster than the approximately 670-donor mean. Some IMGT-functional V segments, including TRBV6-2 and TRBV6-3, could not be distinguished by the 87-base-pair reads and were therefore excluded. In an earlier analysis of a few hundred of the donors, most TCR beta V segments were observed in productive rearrangements about 90% or about 30% of the time, broadly matching IMGT annotations. A further reported finding was that TCR beta sequences accurately predicted the HLA-A and HLA-B alleles for most subjects in the first cohort. A group of highly shared sequence variants was considered likely to be a technical artifact of the sequencing pipeline. For the cohort, immune exposure information was limited to CMV serostatus. Most TCR sequences were observed very rarely across donors, whereas some public TCRs were present in many individuals. Because some donors lacked HLA typing at each locus, the association tests relied only on the typed subset. The study gave a list of some 150 TCR beta chains associated with cytomegalovirus. Specific HLA alleles were associated with 15,000 to 20,000 TCR beta sequences at a false discovery rate of 0.05 in a later analysis. In a later genetic analysis, a missense DCLRE1C variant was associated with V-gene and J-gene trimming of TCR beta chains, and the association was replicated in an independent cohort. The authors suggested that the approach could potentially be extended to other disease states and immunological phenotypes. In a later analysis, HLA-associated TCR beta chains showed more clonal expansion and lower generation probabilities than non-associated chains that were equally common. Linkage disequilibrium might explain the correlated functional status among segregating V segments, but an unknown experimental factor could not be ruled out. In vitro tests confirmed that three of the cytomegalovirus-associated TCR beta chains recognize cytomegalovirus antigens. About 17 rarely observed V segments, including chromosome 9 orphons, were excluded from the earlier analysis of some 590 of the donors because counts were too low. Roughly uniform sequencing depth across donors was assumed in presence/absence analyses, although this assumption may not hold. Cytomegalovirus status was reported to be diagnosed by the classifier with high specificity and sensitivity in both the original and validation cohorts. A later analysis found that most CMV-associated TCR beta chains appeared HLA-restricted, with HLA associations seemingly driven largely by CMV exposure.

In total, roughly 670 healthy bone marrow donors made up the cohort. At the time of sampling, all cohort members were nominally healthy, though unrecorded immune exposures were likely present. The donor tested CMV seropositive, placing the donor among the 289 seropositive members of the cohort. Every donor gave a peripheral blood sample, and the peripheral blood mononuclear cells from that sample were used for TCR beta sequencing. Genomic DNA extraction from the blood cell samples was performed with the Qiagen DNeasy Blood Extraction Kit. The V and J genes are TRBV6-1 and TRBJ2-1, with no D gene named confidently. The sequenced material came from PBMCs. This clonotype originated in a man between 18 and 29 years old in good health and CMV-seropositive. In nucleotide form, the sequence is TGTGCCAGCAGAGCCTCATACAATGAGCAGTTCTTC. It is translated as CASRASYNEQFF.